The 14 T cell receptor beta chains listed next were all sequenced from one sample in a study of post-analysis software for immune sequencing data (dated by TCRdb to about 2015). What the study reported, not specific to this receptor: Significantly higher frequencies in patients than in controls were found for roughly 5 TRBV segments, including TRBV5-6, TRBV5-1 and TRBV20-1.

Antigens for these TCRs are unknown. The method behind the library was PCR. Sequencing was carried out with an Illumina HiSeq 2500. Unique molecular identifiers were incorporated into TCR beta cDNA libraries to reduce PCR and sequencing biases. TCRdb itself trimmed the public reads at Q25 with fastp, ran MiXCR and retained productive beta chains. For every CDR3 protein sequence, its rows merge into one entry that carries the most common genes and DNA. Within this sample are 600,000 to 750,000 distinct CDR3 sequences, with over 45% of them counted one time only. The ten top clones hold over 9% of the sample. Sequencing was carried out using blood. These receptors came from a girl aged 2-15 years with multiple sclerosis.

The sample holds one count of this clonotype. A read error may produce the germline difference seen at one junction end. The chain uses TRBV7-9 and TRBJ2-4; 8 bases agree with TRBD2. Germline V CDR1 and CDR2: SEHNR, FQNEAQ (reference sequence). The CDR3 sequence is 14 residues long. The CDR3 DNA follows: TGTGCCGGCAGCGTACAACGGGAGGGCCCTTGGCAGTACTTC. Residues: CAGSVQREGPWQYF.

This clonotype has more than one count but fewer than ten. The chain has TRBV11-2 and TRBJ2-1, with D possibly being TRBD2 (5 bases). The length of the CDR3 is 15 residues. Germline V gene sequence: CDR1 SGHAT, CDR2 FQNNGV. Between the trimmed V and J ends, which lost 2 bases and 8 bases, there was a span of 16 bases. The CDR3 region is CASSLRGSDGHEQFF. In DNA, the CDR3 is TGTGCCAGCAGCTTACGAGGGAGCGATGGGCATGAGCAGTTCTTC.

The chain combines TRBV20-1 with TRBJ2-1; 10 bases line up with TRBD1. The V and J ends lost 4 bases and 5 bases, in that order; junction bases with no gene match: 8. This CDR3 is 15 amino acids long. Germline CDR1 is DFQATT and CDR2 is SNEGSKA (reference sequence). CDR3 protein: CSATTGTGDDNEQFF. DNA for the CDR3: TGCAGTGCTACAACCGGGACAGGGGACGACAATGAGCAGTTCTTC.

There are a few counts of this clonotype. CDR3 amino acids: CASRREGDPEVNYGYTF. The CDR3 DNA follows: TGCGCCAGCAGAAGGGAAGGAGACCCTGAGGTTAACTATGGCTACACCTTC. The genes are TRBV4-3 and TRBJ1-2, with no clear D. This CDR3 contains 17 residues. CDR1 LGHNA and CDR2 YSLEER come from the germline V gene. V lost 6 bases to trimming and J lost 1 base, with 21 bases between them.

The J gene is TRBJ2-7, the V gene TRBV15; weak D call: TRBD2 (6 bases). The DNA end lines up better with TRBJ2-5; the J call may be wrong. This CDR3 region has 15 residues. The germline V gene encodes CDR1 LNHNV and CDR2 YYDKDF (reference sequence). The CDR3 spells CATSNAMGGVGTQYF. The CDR3 nucleotides read TGTGCCACCAGCAACGCTATGGGCGGGGTGGGGACCCAGTACTTC.

V usage is TRBV20-1 and J usage is TRBJ2-1; 11 positions agree with TRBD2. CDR1 and CDR2 (germline): DFQATT, SNEGSKA (reference sequence). The CDR3 consists of 15 residues. J was trimmed by 11 bases and V by 6 bases; bases with no gene match: 15. CDR3 sequence: CSATIPGLAVDQQFF. CDR3 bases: TGCAGTGCCACTATTCCGGGACTAGCGGTTGATCAGCAGTTCTTC.

Turning to this clonotype: The conserved phenylalanine or tryptophan is not found at the CDR3 terminus, so this likely reflects a read error. V is TRBV7-9 and J is TRBJ1-5; the D gene is possibly TRBD1 (5 bases). The CDR3 totals 14 residues. The germline V gene encodes CDR1 SEHNR and CDR2 FQNEAQ (reference sequence). Between the trimmed V and J ends, which lost 5 bases and 6 bases, there was a span of 14 bases. CDR3 DNA: TGTGCCAGCAGCCTAAACCAGGGAGGTCAGCCCCAGCATTGT. Its protein product is CASSLNQGGQPQHC.

The J gene is TRBJ2-2, the V gene TRBV28; D possibly corresponds to TRBD2 (5 bases). The CDR3 loop spans 16 amino acids. Germline V gene lookup returns CDR1 MDHEN and CDR2 SYDVKM. Between the trimmed V and J ends, which lost 8 bases and 2 bases, there was a span of 18 bases. DNA of the CDR3: TGTGCCAGCGTCCCTCGGGGAGCGATTAACACCGGGGAGCTGTTTTTT. Residues: CASVPRGAINTGELFF. The full variable domain, in which reference TRBV28 and TRBJ2-2 provide the parts outside the CDR3, is DVKVTQSSRYLVKRTGEKVFLECVQDMDHENMFWYRQDPGLGLRLIYFSYDVKMKEKGDIPEGYSVSREKKERFSLILESASTNQTSMYLCASVPRGAINTGELFFGEGSRLTVL.

The chain has TRBV6-2 or TRBV6-3 and TRBJ1-2, with D hard to call. This CDR3 contains 14 residues. From germline, CDR1 is MNHEY and CDR2 SVGEGT. Trimming removed 0 bases from V and 4 bases from J, with 9 bases in between. This CDR3 is CASSYSSSSYGYTF. The CDR3 DNA follows: TGTGCCAGCAGTTACTCATCGTCGAGCTATGGCTACACCTTC.

This clonotype was counted only a few times. This chain uses TRBV10-3 with TRBJ2-3; 9 nucleotides line up with TRBD1. There are 14 residues in the CDR3. The J segment lost 3 bases and the V segment lost 5 bases, leaving 3 bases of the junction unmatched. Germline loops: CDR1 ENHRY, CDR2 SYGVKD. The CDR3 loop reads CAISPGTGTDTQYF. The CDR3 DNA sequence: TGTGCCATCAGTCCCGGGACAGGGACAGATACGCAGTATTTT.

The V and J genes are TRBV5-1 and TRBJ2-3; 11 nucleotides line up with TRBD2. Germline V gene lookup returns CDR1 SGHRS and CDR2 YFSETQ. The CDR3 covers 17 residues. V dropped 3 bases and J dropped 3; count of bases not matched to a gene: 9. Here the CDR3 DNA reads TGCGCCAGCAGCTCTCTGACTAGCGGGGATGGAACAGATACGCAGTATTTT. This sequence encodes CASSSLTSGDGTDTQYF.

With regard to this clonotype: This may arise from a read error, as a much more abundant clone is one base away. The V and J genes are TRBV10-2 and TRBJ2-3; D call uncertain. The CDR3 consists of 15 residues. Per germline, CDR1 WSHSY and CDR2 SAAADI. The CDR3 loop is CAGSLSAASTDTQYF. The CDR3, as DNA: TGCGCCGGCAGCCTCTCTGCGGCTAGCACAGATACGCAGTATTTT.

V usage is TRBV10-3 and J usage is TRBJ2-7, with TRBD2 as a possible D gene (6 bases). This CDR3 contains 12 residues. Trimming cost V 11 bases and J 0 bases, with 11 bases left between them. Per germline, CDR1 ENHRY and CDR2 SYGVKD. CDR3 in DNA: TGTGCCGTGGAGACTAGCTCCTACGAGCAGTACTTC. Translating it yields CAVETSSYEQYF.

The V call is TRBV5-1, the J call TRBJ2-3, with no clear D. The germline V and J ends were trimmed by 5 bases and 0 bases, with 10 bases remaining between them. CDR1 and CDR2 from the germline V gene are SGHRS and YFSETQ. This CDR3 is 14 amino acids long. CDR3 nucleotide sequence: TGCGCCAGCAGGGGAACCACTAGCACAGATACGCAGTATTTT. This translates into CASRGTTSTDTQYF.